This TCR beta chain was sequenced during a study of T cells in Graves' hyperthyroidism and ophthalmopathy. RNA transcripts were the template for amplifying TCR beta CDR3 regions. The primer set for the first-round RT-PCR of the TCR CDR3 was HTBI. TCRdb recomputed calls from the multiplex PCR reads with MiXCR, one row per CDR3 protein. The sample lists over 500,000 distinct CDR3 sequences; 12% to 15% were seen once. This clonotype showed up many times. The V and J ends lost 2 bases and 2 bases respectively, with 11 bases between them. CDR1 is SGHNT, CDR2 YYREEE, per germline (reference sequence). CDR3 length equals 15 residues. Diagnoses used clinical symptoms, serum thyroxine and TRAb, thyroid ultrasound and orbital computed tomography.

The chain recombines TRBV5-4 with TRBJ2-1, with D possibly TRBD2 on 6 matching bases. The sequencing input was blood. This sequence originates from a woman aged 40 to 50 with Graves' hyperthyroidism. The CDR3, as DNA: TGTGCCAGCAGCTTCCGACTAGTACCCTACAATGAGCAGTTCTTC. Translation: CASSFRLVPYNEQFF. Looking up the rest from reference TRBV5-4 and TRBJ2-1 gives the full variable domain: ETGVTQSPTHLIKTRGQQVTLRCSSQSGHNTVSWYQQALGQGPQFIFQYYREEENGRGNFPPRFSGLQFPNYSSELNVNALELDDSALYLCASSFRLVPYNEQFFGPGTRLTVL.